The 27 T cell receptor beta chains reported below all come from one sample, sequenced in a study of follicular helper T cells after annual influenza vaccination. Assay: immunoSEQ multiplex PCR; the TCRdb copy retains only in-frame clones and omits some. The table has under 15,000 clones, roughly 74% seen once. Noted time point: 2015-2016 season, pre-vaccination. Specimen: CXCR5- memory CD4+ T cells sorted from blood, collected on the day of influenza vaccination. Receptors were obtained from an adult who received the influenza vaccine.

The chain joins TRBV11-2 to TRBJ1-3; D not resolved. Germline loops: CDR1 SGHAT, CDR2 FQNNGV. This CDR3 contains 15 residues. Trimming removed 1 base at V and 4 bases at J, with 11 bases between. CDR3 residues: CASSLARGTGNTIYF. In nucleotides, the CDR3 is TGTGCCAGCAGCTTAGCCCGGGGTACGGGAAACACCATATATTTT.

Only a few counts were recorded for this clone. This chain uses TRBV2 with TRBJ1-5; D is uncertain. Germline CDR1 reads SNHLY; CDR2 reads FYNNEI. The CDR3 is made up of 14 amino acids. The V and J ends lost 7 bases and 4 bases respectively, with 14 bases between them. CDR3: CASTIERGNQPQHF. Here the CDR3 DNA reads TGTGCCAGCACGATTGAGCGTGGAAATCAGCCCCAGCATTTT.

The V and J genes are TRBV18 and TRBJ2-7; D is perhaps TRBD1 (6 bases). Deletions cut 2 bases from V and 3 bases from J, with 14 bases between. CDR1 KGHSH and CDR2 LQKENI come from the germline V gene. This CDR3 region has 15 residues. CDR3 coding DNA: TGTGCCAGCTCACCAGGAACAGGGTTGGGCTACGAGCAGTACTTC. Its translation is CASSPGTGLGYEQYF. Full variable domain (missing parts from reference TRBV18 and TRBJ2-7): NAGVMQNPRHLVRRRGQEARLRCSPMKGHSHVYWYRQLPEEGLKFMVYLQKENIIDESGMPKERFSAEFPKEGPSILRIQQVVRGDSAAYFCASSPGTGLGYEQYFGPGTRLTVT.

The count of this clone is one. The chain carries TRBV27 and TRBJ1-1; D is unresolved. Germline CDR1 and CDR2: MNHEY and SMNVEV (reference sequence). The CDR3 length is 15 residues. The V and J ends lost 6 bases and 3 bases respectively, with 17 bases between them. This chain's CDR3 is CASSPGIWVYTEAFF. CDR3 bases: TGTGCCAGCAGCCCCGGAATTTGGGTTTACACTGAAGCTTTCTTT.

The chain recombines TRBV7-6 with TRBJ2-7; tentative D call: TRBD2 (5 bases). The germline V and J ends were trimmed by 1 base and 2 bases, with 9 bases remaining between them. The germline gives CDR1 SGHVS, CDR2 FNYEAQ. The CDR3 consists of 14 residues. DNA of the CDR3: TGTGCCAGCAGCTTAGGCGGGCTAGCCTACGAGCAGTACTTC. Translation gives CASSLGGLAYEQYF.

This chain links TRBV6-4 with TRBJ2-7; D is uncertain. V dropped 4 bases and J dropped 9 bases, with 10 bases sitting between them. The CDR3 totals 11 residues. The germline V gene encodes CDR1 MRHNA and CDR2 SNTAGT. The CDR3 nucleotides are TGTGCCAGCAGTGTTCATGACCGGCAGTACTTC. Residues: CASSVHDRQYF.

This chain uses TRBV5-1 with TRBJ2-3, with 14 bases fitting TRBD2. Germline CDR1 is SGHRS and CDR2 is YFSETQ. The CDR3 extends over 16 amino acids. V was pared by 4 bases and J by 8 bases, with 9 bases of the junction left unmatched. DNA of the CDR3: TGCGCCAGCAGCGACCCGACTAGCGGGGGGGCGGTTACGCAGTATTTT. Protein sequence: CASSDPTSGGAVTQYF. The whole variable domain, filled in from reference TRBV5-1 and TRBJ2-3, reads KAGVTQTPRYLIKTRGQQVTLSCSPISGHRSVSWYQQTPGQGLQFLFEYFSETQRNKGNFPGRFSGRQFSNSRSEMNVSTLELGDSALYLCASSDPTSGGAVTQYFGPGTRLTVL.

The rearrangement uses TRBV5-1 and TRBJ2-1, with TRBD1 matching over 8 bases. CDR1 is SGHRS and CDR2 is YFSETQ in the germline V gene. The junction had 12 bases not matched to a gene; V was cut back by 6 bases and J by 7 bases. The CDR3 totals 15 residues. CDR3 residues: CASTLTGGRSNEQFF. In DNA, the CDR3 is TGCGCCAGCACTCTAACAGGGGGTCGATCGAATGAGCAGTTCTTC.

The chain carries TRBV18 and TRBJ1-3, with 9 bases fitting TRBD1. The CDR3 contains 14 residues. Germline loops: CDR1 KGHSH, CDR2 LQKENI. The ends lost 6 bases at V and 0 bases at J; junction bases unmatched: 0. CDR3 amino acids: CASSGQGSGNTIYF. CDR3 nucleotides: TGTGCCAGCTCGGGACAGGGCTCTGGAAACACCATATATTTT.

The rearrangement links TRBV11-2 to TRBJ2-7; 12 positions agree with TRBD2. This CDR3 has 17 residues. The germline gives CDR1 SGHAT, CDR2 FQNNGV. Trimming at V came to 6 bases and at J to 0 bases, leaving 9 bases not matched to a gene. CDR3 DNA sequence: TGTGCCAGCAGTCCCGGGTGGACTAGCGGGGTCTCCTACGAGCAGTACTTC. As protein: CASSPGWTSGVSYEQYF.

This clone has a single count. V and J are TRBV30 and TRBJ1-2, with 8 bases aligning to TRBD1. V was clipped by 4 bases and J by 5 bases; unmatched bases: 12. Germline assignment: CDR1 GTSNPN and CDR2 SVGIG (reference sequence). The CDR3 extends over 15 amino acids. The CDR3 here is CAWMYRGKRGYGYTF. The CDR3 DNA is TGTGCCTGGATGTACAGGGGGAAAAGGGGGTATGGCTACACCTTC.

The chain has TRBV19 and TRBJ2-1; 7 positions agree with TRBD2. The germline gives CDR1 LNHDA, CDR2 SQIVND (reference sequence). This CDR3 spans 15 amino acids. V was clipped by 1 base and J by 6 bases; unmatched bases: 6. The CDR3 bases are TGTGCCAGTAGTATAGTGGGGGGGAAGCCCAATGAGCAGTTCTTC. It is translated as CASSIVGGKPNEQFF.

The chain couples TRBV5-6 to TRBJ2-3, with 8 bases lining up with TRBD1. The junction had 9 bases not matched to a gene; V was cut back by 1 base and J by 5 bases. The germline V gene encodes CDR1 SGHDT and CDR2 YYEEEE. This CDR3 is built from 16 residues. CDR3: CASSLLGQGAGDTQYF. CDR3 DNA: TGTGCCAGCAGCTTGCTAGGGCAGGGGGCAGGAGATACGCAGTATTTT.

The CDR3: CASSFFNTRTGWGNQPQHF. The CDR3, as DNA: TGTGCCAGCAGTTTCTTTAACACCAGGACAGGATGGGGCAATCAGCCCCAGCATTTT. The rearrangement uses TRBV28 and TRBJ1-5, with 7 bases matching TRBD1. CDR1 and CDR2 (germline): MDHEN, SYDVKM. The trim removed 3 bases at V and 2 bases at J, leaving 16 bases unmatched. The CDR3 loop spans 19 amino acids.

This chain links TRBV6-6 with TRBJ2-4, with 7 bases fitting TRBD1. The CDR3 has 15 residues. Per germline, CDR1 MNHNY and CDR2 SVGAGI (reference sequence). V shed 4 bases and J 1 base; nucleotides not matched to a gene: 4. The DNA for the CDR3 is TGTGCCAGCAGTTTCTCGGACAGGGCCAAAAACATTCAGTACTTC. Protein product: CASSFSDRAKNIQYF.

The chain has TRBV5-1 and TRBJ2-1; possible D gene TRBD2, 5 bases. This CDR3 has 15 residues. Trimming removed 4 bases from V and 0 bases from J, with 11 bases in between. Germline assignment: CDR1 SGHRS and CDR2 YFSETQ. CDR3 amino acids: CASSKKRDSYNEQFF. Written as DNA, the CDR3 is TGCGCCAGCAGCAAGAAGAGGGACTCCTACAATGAGCAGTTCTTC. Variable domain in full (rest from reference TRBV5-1 and TRBJ2-1): KAGVTQTPRYLIKTRGQQVTLSCSPISGHRSVSWYQQTPGQGLQFLFEYFSETQRNKGNFPGRFSGRQFSNSRSEMNVSTLELGDSALYLCASSKKRDSYNEQFFGPGTRLTVL.

CDR3 in amino acids: CASRHRESNTGELFF. In DNA, the CDR3 is TGTGCCAGCAGGCACAGGGAGTCGAACACCGGGGAGCTGTTTTTT. The gene calls are TRBV2 and TRBJ2-2; perhaps TRBD1 as D (6 bases). The CDR3 is made up of 15 amino acids. Germline V gene lookup returns CDR1 SNHLY and CDR2 FYNNEI. The germline V and J ends were trimmed by 6 bases and 0 bases, with 11 bases remaining between them.

The rearrangement uses TRBV5-8 and TRBJ1-2, with no clear D. Germline V gives CDR1 SGHTS, CDR2 YDEGEE. The V and J ends lost 1 base and 2 bases respectively, with 15 bases between them. The CDR3 contains 16 residues. CDR3 amino acids: CASSLSGLLRNYGYTF. CDR3 in DNA: TGTGCCAGCAGCTTGTCCGGACTGCTCCGGAACTATGGCTACACCTTC.

The rearrangement joins TRBV5-6 to TRBJ2-1, with D possibly being TRBD2 (6 bases). The CDR3 length is 15 residues. V lost 4 bases, J lost 3 bases, and 14 bases lay in between. Germline V gives CDR1 SGHDT, CDR2 YYEEEE. The CDR3: CASSPRTKHYNEQFF. CDR3 bases: TGTGCCAGCAGCCCTAGGACTAAACACTACAATGAGCAGTTCTTC. The full variable domain, completed using reference TRBV5-6 and TRBJ2-1, is DAGVTQSPTHLIKTRGQQVTLRCSPKSGHDTVSWYQQALGQGPQFIFQYYEEEERQRGNFPDRFSGHQFPNYSSELNVNALLLGDSALYLCASSPRTKHYNEQFFGPGTRLTVL.

V usage is TRBV13 and J usage is TRBJ2-3, with D perhaps assigned TRBD1 or TRBD2 (5 bases each). This CDR3 is built from 14 residues. V was clipped by 6 bases and J by 2 bases, with 12 bases between them. CDR1 and CDR2 (germline): PRHDT, FYEKMQ (reference sequence). CDR3 nucleotides: TGTGCCAGCAGATCTAGCAGGGTCACAGATACGCAGTATTTT. It is translated as CASRSSRVTDTQYF.

The chain combines TRBV30 with TRBJ2-3; 7 bases map to TRBD1. This CDR3 is built from 19 residues. After removal of 2 bases from V and 1 base from J, the junction contained 18 bases not matched to a gene. Germline CDR1 and CDR2: GTSNPN and SVGIG (reference sequence). The CDR3 loop reads CAWSRYQNLNRGRTDTQYF. Here the CDR3 DNA reads TGTGCCTGGAGTCGTTACCAAAACCTGAACAGGGGCCGCACAGATACGCAGTATTTT.

The genes are TRBV15 and TRBJ2-7; TRBD1 matches at 7 bases. Losses at the gene ends were 0 bases for V and 3 bases for J; bases not matched to a gene: 5. Germline assignment: CDR1 LNHNV and CDR2 YYDKDF (reference sequence). This CDR3 region has 15 residues. The CDR3 DNA reads as TGTGCCACCAGCAGAGAGGACAGGATTGTCTACGAGCAGTACTTC. Encoded protein: CATSREDRIVYEQYF.

The V gene is TRBV7-2, the J gene TRBJ2-2, with TRBD1 identical over 8 bases. The CDR3 runs 15 residues. Looked up from germline, CDR1 is SGHTA and CDR2 is FQGNSA. V lost 5 bases, J lost 7 bases, and 9 bases stayed unmatched. CDR3 sequence: CASSPQTGARGELFF. The CDR3 DNA is TGTGCCAGCAGCCCCCAGACAGGGGCGCGCGGGGAGCTGTTTTTT.

The CDR3 nucleotides are TGTGCCAGTAGTAAAACAGGGTCGAGTGAAAAACTGTTTTTT. As protein: CASSKTGSSEKLFF. V gene TRBV19 combines with J gene TRBJ1-4, with D maybe TRBD1 (6 bases). The CDR3 is 14 amino acids. Deletions cut 4 bases from V and 7 bases from J, with 13 bases between. Looked up from germline, CDR1 is LNHDA and CDR2 is SQIVND (reference sequence). The entire variable domain, with the rest obtained from reference TRBV19 and TRBJ1-4, is as follows: DGGITQSPKYLFRKEGQNVTLSCEQNLNHDAMYWYRQDPGQGLRLIYYSQIVNDFQKGDIAEGYSVSREKKESFPLTVTSAQKNPTAFYLCASSKTGSSEKLFFGSGTQLSVL.

This clone was observed a few times. The chain joins TRBV10-1 to TRBJ1-2; possible D gene TRBD1, 6 bases. The V and J ends lost 6 bases and 5 bases respectively, with 13 bases between them. This CDR3 has 13 residues. Germline CDR1 reads WNHNN; CDR2 reads SYGVQD (reference sequence). CDR3 DNA sequence: TGCGCCAGCAGAAAACAGGGCCAATATGGCTACACCTTC. This encodes CASRKQGQYGYTF.

This chain links TRBV7-2 with TRBJ2-6; D is unclear. With 3 bases removed from V and 0 bases from J, the gap between germline ends came to 6 bases. CDR1 SGHTA and CDR2 FQGNSA come from the germline V gene. This CDR3 has 15 amino acids. The CDR3 region is CASSFFGSGANVLTF. As DNA, the CDR3 is TGTGCCAGCAGCTTTTTTGGCTCTGGGGCCAACGTCCTGACTTTC.

The genes are TRBV7-2 and TRBJ1-2; no definite D call. CDR1 SGHTA and CDR2 FQGNSA come from the germline V gene. V was trimmed by 3 bases and J by 5 bases, leaving 7 bases between them. The CDR3 runs to 12 residues. CDR3: CASSLLGYGYTF. CDR3 nucleotides: TGTGCCAGCAGCTTGTTGGGGTATGGCTACACCTTC.